The next 5 T cell receptor beta chains were all read from a single sample in a study of T-cell reconstitution after alpha-beta-depleted transplantation in children. Preparation of the TCRbeta library used unique molecular identifiers. TCRdb re-derived calls from the PCR reads in MiXCR, one entry per CDR3 protein. In the table there are about 500,000 distinct CDR3 sequences, roughly 11% of which are singletons. Here the sequenced sample was PBMCs, mostly from graft donor cells, taken 180 days after TCRalphabeta/CD19-depleted stem cell transplant. These receptors were collected from a female patient between 2 and 15 years old who had a stem cell transplant for aplastic anemia, so the T cells may come from the graft donor.

This sequence joins TRBV29-1 and TRBJ1-2, with TRBD1 as a possible D gene (5 bases). The V gene's germline CDR1 is SQVTM and CDR2 ANQGSEA. This CDR3 comprises 17 residues. Trimming stripped 6 bases from V and 0 bases from J, with 23 bases between. As DNA, the CDR3 is TGCAGCGTGGGTCAACCGGGACGCAGGTCCACTAACTATGGCTACACCTTC. It is translated as CSVGQPGRRSTNYGYTF.

The chain is built from TRBV7-2 and TRBJ1-3; 7 bases are a match to TRBD1. V lost 1 base and J lost 5; bases outside the gene matches: 5. Germline CDR1 is SGHTA and CDR2 is FQGNSA. There are 15 residues in the CDR3. In nucleotides, the CDR3 is TGTGCCAGCAGCTTAGTAGACAGGGTGCGAAACACCATATATTTT. Protein sequence: CASSLVDRVRNTIYF.

This clonotype came up a few times. The chain carries TRBV6-1 and TRBJ2-1, with 10 bases lining up with TRBD2. V lost 7 bases and J lost 4; bases outside the gene matches: 10. Germline CDR1 is MNHNS and CDR2 is SASEGT. The CDR3 spans 16 residues. The CDR3 nucleotides are TGTGCCAGCACCCAACGGCCTAGCGGGAGTTACAATGAGCAGTTCTTC. As protein: CASTQRPSGSYNEQFF.

This clonotype was counted many times. The chain is built from TRBV12-3 or TRBV12-4 and TRBJ1-5; TRBD1 might be the D (6 bases). The CDR3 totals 16 residues. V lost 6 bases and J 9 bases, leaving 24 bases between the germline ends. CDR3 protein: CASSGGGAVYVRPQHF. The CDR3 region has the DNA TGTGCCAGCAGCGGTGGGGGCGCGGTGTATGTCCGGCCCCAGCATTTT.

The genes are TRBV30 and TRBJ2-1; D is ambiguous. Germline CDR1 and CDR2: GTSNPN and SVGIG (reference sequence). This CDR3 is 11 amino acids long. Trimming took off 2 bases at V and 8 bases at J, with 7 bases between the two ends. CDR3 protein: CAWSPQHEQFF. CDR3 sequence (DNA): TGTGCCTGGAGTCCCCAACATGAGCAGTTCTTC.